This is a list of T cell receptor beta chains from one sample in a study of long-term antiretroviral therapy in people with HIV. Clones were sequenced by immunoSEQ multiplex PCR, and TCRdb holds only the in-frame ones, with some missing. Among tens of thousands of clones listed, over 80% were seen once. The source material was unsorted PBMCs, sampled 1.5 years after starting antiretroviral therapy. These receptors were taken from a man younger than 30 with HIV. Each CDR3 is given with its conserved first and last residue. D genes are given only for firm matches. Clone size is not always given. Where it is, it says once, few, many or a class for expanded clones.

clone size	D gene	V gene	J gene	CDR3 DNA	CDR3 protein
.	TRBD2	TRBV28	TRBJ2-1	TGTGCCTCGAGGGGGACTAGCATGAATGAGCAGTTCTTC	CASRGTSMNEQFF
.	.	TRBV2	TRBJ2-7	TGTGCCAGCAGTGAAATTTCAGGGGTATCCTACGAGCAGTACTTC	CASSEISGVSYEQYF
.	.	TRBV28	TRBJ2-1	TGTGCCAGCAGTTTTGGCGGGTACAATGAGCAGTTCTTC	CASSFGGYNEQFF
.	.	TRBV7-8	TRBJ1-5	TGTGCCAGCAGCTTATTTGACAGGAGCAATCAGCCCCAGCATTTT	CASSLFDRSNQPQHF
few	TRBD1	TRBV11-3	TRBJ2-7	TGTGCCAGCAGCTCCAGGGAACAGGGGGAGCAGTACTTC	CASSSREQGEQYF
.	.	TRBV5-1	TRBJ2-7	TGCGCCAGCAGCTTGGCCCGTCCCGGGCCCGAGCAGTACTTC	CASSLARPGPEQYF
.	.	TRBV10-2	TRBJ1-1	TGCGCCAGCAAGGGGTATGGGACTGAAGCTTTCTTT	CASKGYGTEAFF
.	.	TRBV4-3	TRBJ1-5	TGCGCCAGCAGCCAAGAAATGGGGCTGATAGATAGCAATCAGCCCCAGCATTTT	CASSQEMGLIDSNQPQHF
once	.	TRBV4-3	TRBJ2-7	TGCGCCAGCAGCCAAGATATCGGGAGCTCCTACGAGCAGTACTTC	CASSQDIGSSYEQYF
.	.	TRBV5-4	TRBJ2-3	TGTGCCAGCAGCACAACTAGCACAGATACGCAGTATTTT	CASSTTSTDTQYF
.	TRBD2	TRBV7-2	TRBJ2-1	TGTGCCAGCAGCTCTTCGGGGACTAGCATGTATGAGCAGTTCTTC	CASSSSGTSMYEQFF
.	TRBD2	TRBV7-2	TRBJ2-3	TGTGCCAGCAGCTTAGGGGGCGGGAGGGGGCGAGATACGCAGTATTTT	CASSLGGGRGRDTQYF
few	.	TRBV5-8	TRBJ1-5	TGTGCCAGCAGCTTGGTCGGATATAGCAATCAGCCCCAGCATTTT	CASSLVGYSNQPQHF
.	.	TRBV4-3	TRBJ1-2	TGCGCCAGCAGCCAAGACAACCCGACCCGGTGGGACTATGGCTACACCTTC	CASSQDNPTRWDYGYTF
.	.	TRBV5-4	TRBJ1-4	TGTGCCAGCAGCGCATCAGGGTCTCCGAGGGGTTCAACTAATGAAAAACTGTTTTTT	CASSASGSPRGSTNEKLFF
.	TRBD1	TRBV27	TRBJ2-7	TGTGCCAGCAGCCCCAGCAGGGACAGGGGCTACGAGCAGTACTTC	CASSPSRDRGYEQYF
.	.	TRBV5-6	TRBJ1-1	TGTGCCAGCAGCCTGACAGCCACTGAAGCTTTCTTT	CASSLTATEAFF
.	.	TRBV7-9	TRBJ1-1	TGTGCCAGCAGCTACGTGGGGGCCACTGAAGCTTTCTTT	CASSYVGATEAFF
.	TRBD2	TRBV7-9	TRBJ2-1	TGTGCCGCTCGACCTAGCGGACCACCTAATGAGCAGTTCTTC	CAARPSGPPNEQFF
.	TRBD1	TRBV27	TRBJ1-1	TGTGCCAGCAGGTCCGGGACAGTGCGGACGAACACTGAAGCTTTCTTT	CASRSGTVRTNTEAFF
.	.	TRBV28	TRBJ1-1	TGTGCCAGCAGTTCCCCCGGGGAGGAGTCGGCTGAAGCTTTCTTT	CASSSPGEESAEAFF
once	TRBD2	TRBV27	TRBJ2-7	TGTGCCAGCAGTCCCACGGCGGGAGGTAGCGACGAGCAGTACTTC	CASSPTAGGSDEQYF
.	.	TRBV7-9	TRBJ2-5	TGTGCCAGCAGCCACCAGCGGACAGAGACCCAGTACTTC	CASSHQRTETQYF
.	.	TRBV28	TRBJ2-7	TGTGCCAGCAGTTTTAGTGGGGGCCGGGGGTACGAGCAGTACTTC	CASSFSGGRGYEQYF
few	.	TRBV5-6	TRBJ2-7	TGTGCCAGCAGCTTGAGGCAGGGTCTCTCCTACGAGCAGTACTTC	CASSLRQGLSYEQYF
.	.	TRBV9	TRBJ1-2	TGTGCCAGCAGCGTCCTAGGACAGAGTTATGGCTACACCTTC	CASSVLGQSYGYTF
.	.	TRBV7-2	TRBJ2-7	TGTGCCAGCAGCTTACGTGCGGTCGGCTACGAGCAGTACTTC	CASSLRAVGYEQYF
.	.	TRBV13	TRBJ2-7	TGTGCCAGCAGTTGGACCGCGAGAGACGAGCAGTACTTC	CASSWTARDEQYF
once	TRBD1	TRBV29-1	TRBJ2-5	TGCAGCGTCATGACAGGGGGGCAAGAGACCCAGTACTTC	CSVMTGGQETQYF
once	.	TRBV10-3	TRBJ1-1	TGTGCCATCAGTGAGCCCGGACGGGGGAGGGACACTGAAGCTTTCTTT	CAISEPGRGRDTEAFF
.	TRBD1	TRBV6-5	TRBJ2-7	TGTGCCAGCAGTTACGCACAGACAGGGTACGAGCAGTACTTC	CASSYAQTGYEQYF
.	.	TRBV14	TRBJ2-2	TGTGCCAGCAGCCAAGATTCGGTAGGGAGATGGACCGGGGAGCTGTTTTTT	CASSQDSVGRWTGELFF
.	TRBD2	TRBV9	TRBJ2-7	TGTGCCAGCAGCGTAGAGGGAGGGGCCCCCTCCGAGCAGTACTTC	CASSVEGGAPSEQYF
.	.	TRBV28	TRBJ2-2	TGTGCCAGCCTGCGGGGCACCGGGGAGCTGTTTTTT	CASLRGTGELFF
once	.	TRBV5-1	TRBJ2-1	TGCGCCAGCAGCTTGGAGGGTTTCAATGAGCAGTTCTTC	CASSLEGFNEQFF
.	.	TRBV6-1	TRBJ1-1	TGTGCCAGCTCTTGGGTGGGCACTGAAGCTTTCTTT	CASSWVGTEAFF
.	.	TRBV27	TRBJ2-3	TGTGCCAGCAGCCCCCTCTTGAGCACAGATACGCAGTATTTT	CASSPLLSTDTQYF
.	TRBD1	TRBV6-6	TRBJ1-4	TGTGCCAGCAGTTTTCAGGGGGCCCGGAAGAATGAAAAACTGTTTTTT	CASSFQGARKNEKLFF
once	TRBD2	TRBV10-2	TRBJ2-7	TGCGCCAGCAGTGAGCGACTAGCGGGAGGGGCTCTGTACGAGCAGTACTTC	CASSERLAGGALYEQYF
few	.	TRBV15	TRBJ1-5	TGTGCCACCAGCAACAAGGGCAATCAGCCCCAGCATTTT	CATSNKGNQPQHF
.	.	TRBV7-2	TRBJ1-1	TGTGCCAGCAGCTTATACTGGGGCTTGGACACTGAAGCTTTCTTT	CASSLYWGLDTEAFF
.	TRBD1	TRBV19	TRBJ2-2	TGTGCCAGTAGTGAAACAGGGGGTCACACCGGGGAGCTGTTTTTT	CASSETGGHTGELFF
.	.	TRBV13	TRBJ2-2	TGTGCCAGCAGCTTTGGAGGAACCGGGGAGCTGTTTTTT	CASSFGGTGELFF
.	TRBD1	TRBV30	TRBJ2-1	TGTGCCTGGAGCCTTCCGGGCTCAGGGGGATATGGCCCCTACAATGAGCAGTTCTTC	CAWSLPGSGGYGPYNEQFF
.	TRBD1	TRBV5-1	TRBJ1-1	TGCGCCAGCAGCTTCTATCGACAGGGGGCGAAAACTGAAGCTTTCTTT	CASSFYRQGAKTEAFF
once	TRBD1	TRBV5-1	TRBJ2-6	TGCGCCAGCAGAGAGCGGACAGGGGCCGGGGCCAACGTCCTGACTTTC	CASRERTGAGANVLTF
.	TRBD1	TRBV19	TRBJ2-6	TGTGCCAGTAGTAACGACAGGGTCGGGGCCAACGTCCTGACTTTC	CASSNDRVGANVLTF
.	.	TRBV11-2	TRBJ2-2	TGTGCCAGCAGCTTATACAGGGACACCGGGGAGCTGTTTTTT	CASSLYRDTGELFF
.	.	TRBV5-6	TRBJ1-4	TGTGCCAGCAGCTTGCAAGTCGGGGAAAAACTGTTTTTT	CASSLQVGEKLFF
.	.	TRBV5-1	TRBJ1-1	TGCGCCAGCCGCCCCCGGGGTCTAGACGGTTACACTGAAGCTTTCTTT	CASRPRGLDGYTEAFF
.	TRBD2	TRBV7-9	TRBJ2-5	TGTGCCAGCAGCCCGGGGACTACCCAAGAGACCCAGTACTTC	CASSPGTTQETQYF
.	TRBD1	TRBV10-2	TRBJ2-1	TGCGCCAGCAGTGAGACAGGGGGCAGGGCCAATGAGCAGTTCTTC	CASSETGGRANEQFF
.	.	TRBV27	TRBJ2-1	TGTGCCAGCAGTTATGGACTTCACAATGAGCAGTTCTTC	CASSYGLHNEQFF